This T cell receptor (beta chain) was captured in a study of cytomegalovirus exposure and HLA in healthy donors. Samples came from healthy bone marrow donors. Primers for the PCR totalled 60 Vbeta and 13 Jbeta. Generated by immunoSEQ multiplex PCR, the TCRdb table keeps only in-frame clones and is missing some. The sample contains about 65,000 clones, 62% of which appear only once. V was clipped by 2 bases and J by 6 bases, with 8 bases between them. The germline V gene has CDR1 SGHDT and CDR2 YYEEEE. This CDR3 spans 12 amino acids. The sample taken for sequencing was PBMCs. This rearrangement joins TRBV5-6 to TRBJ1-2; D uncertain. The clonotype comes from a man in his thirties or forties in good health and CMV-seronegative. CDR3 nucleotide sequence: TGTGCCAGCAGCTTTACAGCGGATGGCTACACCTTC. The encoded protein is CASSFTADGYTF. The full variable domain, with the rest looked up from reference TRBV5-6 and TRBJ1-2, is DAGVTQSPTHLIKTRGQQVTLRCSPKSGHDTVSWYQQALGQGPQFIFQYYEEEERQRGNFPDRFSGHQFPNYSSELNVNALLLGDSALYLCASSFTADGYTFGSGTRLTVV.